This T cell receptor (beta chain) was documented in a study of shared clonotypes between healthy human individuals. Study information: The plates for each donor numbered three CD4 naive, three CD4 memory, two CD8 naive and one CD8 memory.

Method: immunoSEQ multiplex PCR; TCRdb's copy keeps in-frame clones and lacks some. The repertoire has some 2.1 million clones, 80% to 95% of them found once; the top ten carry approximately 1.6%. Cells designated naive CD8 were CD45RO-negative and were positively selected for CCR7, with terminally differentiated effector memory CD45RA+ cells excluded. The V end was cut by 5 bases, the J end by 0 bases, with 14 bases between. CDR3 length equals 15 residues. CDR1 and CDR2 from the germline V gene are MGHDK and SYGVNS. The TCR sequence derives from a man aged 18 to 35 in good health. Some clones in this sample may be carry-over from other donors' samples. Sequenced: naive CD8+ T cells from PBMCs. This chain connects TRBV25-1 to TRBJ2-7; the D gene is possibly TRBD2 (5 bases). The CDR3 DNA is TGTGCCAGCAGTTTCGGACTGGTAAGCTCCTACGAGCAGTACTTC. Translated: CASSFGLVSSYEQYF.